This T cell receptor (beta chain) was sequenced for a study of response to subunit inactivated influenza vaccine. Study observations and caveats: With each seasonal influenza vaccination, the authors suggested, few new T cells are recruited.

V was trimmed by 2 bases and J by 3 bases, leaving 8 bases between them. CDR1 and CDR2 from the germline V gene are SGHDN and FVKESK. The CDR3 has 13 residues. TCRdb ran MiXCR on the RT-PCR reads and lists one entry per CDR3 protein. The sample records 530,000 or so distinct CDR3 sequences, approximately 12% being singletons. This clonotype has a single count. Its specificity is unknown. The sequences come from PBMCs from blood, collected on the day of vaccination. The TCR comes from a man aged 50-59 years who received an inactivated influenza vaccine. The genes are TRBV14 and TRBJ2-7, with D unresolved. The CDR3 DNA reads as TGTGCCAGCAGCCAACGGATTGGCTACGAGCAGTACTTC. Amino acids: CASSQRIGYEQYF.